The clone carrying this TCR beta chain was seen at least ten times. The CDR3 spans 15 residues. V gave up 2 bases and J gave up 4 bases, with 9 bases separating them. The data were taken from a study of neurological immune-mediated disorders. TCRdb used MiXCR to reprocess the 5' RACE reads, holding one entry per CDR3 protein. Of some 49,000 distinct CDR3 sequences in the sample, 10% were seen once. The time point is: longitudinal time-point 1 (baseline). This TCR was sampled from a woman between 40 and 55 years old in good health. Material for sequencing was PBMCs. This rearrangement joins TRBV12-3 or TRBV12-4 to TRBJ2-6; D unresolved. The CDR3 loop is CASSLYQTGANVLTF. In DNA, the CDR3 is TGTGCCAGCAGTTTATACCAGACCGGGGCCAACGTCCTGACTTTC.